These 31 T cell receptor beta chains came from one sample sequenced in a study of T cell clonality in common variable immunodeficiency. General observations from the study: In common variable immunodeficiency, TCR beta chains reportedly carried fewer deletions and N-nucleotide insertions.

These receptors have no known antigen. Generated by immunoSEQ multiplex PCR, the TCRdb table keeps only in-frame clones and is missing some. Listed for the sample are fewer than 25,000 clones, none seen a single time. The material sequenced was peripheral blood mononuclear cells. All receptors derive from a human donor with common variable immunodeficiency.

This clone was seen a few times. The sequenced part of the CDR3 DNA is TGCGCCAGCAGCTCCCGGACTAGCGGGATTGTCAATGAG. Amino acid sequence: CASSSRTSGIVNE. The full CDR3 reads CASSSRTSGIVNEQFF. The chain couples TRBV5-1 to TRBJ2-1; TRBD2 aligns across 12 bases. The read halts 3 residues ahead of the CDR3 end, with the missing end drawn from the germline J gene. CDR3 length: 16 amino acids. V shed 3 bases, J shed 6 bases, and the junction held 7 bases outside the gene matches. From germline, CDR1 is SGHRS and CDR2 YFSETQ.

This clone occurred many times. The read halts 3 residues ahead of the CDR3 end, with the missing end drawn from the germline J gene. This rearrangement joins TRBV19 to TRBJ2-2, with TRBD1 identical over 12 bases. The CDR3 length is 15 residues. Trimming took 11 bases from V and 5 from J; bases not matched to a gene: 9. CDR1 and CDR2 from the germline V gene are LNHDA and SQIVND (reference sequence). The CDR3 region is CACSRDRGLTGELFF. The DNA read from the CDR3 is TGTGCCTGCTCCCGGGACAGGGGGCTAACCGGGGAG.

This clone came up a few times. The CDR3 end falls 3 residues outside the read, so it is completed with the germline J gene. The rearrangement links TRBV2 to TRBJ1-2; 7 bases are a match to TRBD1. The CDR3 sequence is 15 residues long. With V trimmed by 5 bases and J by 2 bases, 8 bases remained unmatched. Germline CDR1 SNHLY, CDR2 FYNNEI. The covered CDR3 bases are TGTGCCAGCAGTTACACAGGGACAGCCAACTATGGC. Its protein is CASSYTGTANYG. The full-length CDR3 reads as CASSYTGTANYGYTF.

This clone came up a few times. The DNA read from the CDR3 is TGTGCCAGCAGCCTGGGACTAGCGGACAATGAG. Its protein product is CASSLGLADNE. In full, the CDR3 is CASSLGLADNEQFF. The chain combines TRBV7-9 with TRBJ2-1, with 11 bases fitting TRBD2. Read sequence stops 3 residues before the CDR3 end, and the germline J gene provides the missing end. The CDR3 is 14 residues long. Germline CDR1 SEHNR, CDR2 FQNEAQ (reference sequence). V was pared by 5 bases and J by 5 bases, with 2 bases of the junction left unmatched.

The covered CDR3 bases are TGTGCCAGCAGCTCCTCCGGGACACAGTTTGGGGATGAG. Its translation: CASSSSGTQFGDE. The whole CDR3 sequence reads CASSSSGTQFGDEQFF. V usage is TRBV7-3 and J usage is TRBJ2-1; TRBD1 might be the D (6 bases). The CDR3 is cut off 3 residues early in the read; its end comes from the germline J gene. The V gene lost 4 bases and the J gene lost 8 bases, with 21 bases spanning the gap. Germline CDR1 is SGHTA and CDR2 is FQGTGA. This CDR3 comprises 16 residues.

Notes on this clone: The read terminates 3 residues before the CDR3 end, so the remaining end is supplied by the germline J gene. The chain is built from TRBV18 and TRBJ2-1; tentatively, D is TRBD1 (7 bases). V lost 3 bases to trimming and J lost 0 bases, with 18 bases between them. Germline CDR1 reads KGHSH; CDR2 reads LQKENI. CDR3 length: 18 residues. The part of the CDR3 DNA that was read is TGTGCCAGCTCACCGACTAATGCGGGACAGAGCTCCTACAATGAG. This codes for CASSPTNAGQSSYNE. The full CDR3 is CASSPTNAGQSSYNEQFF.

Points on this clone: The DNA ends 3 residues before the CDR3 does, and the rest of the CDR3 is filled in from the germline J gene. The chain is built from TRBV11-2 and TRBJ2-7, with TRBD1 matching 8 bases. Germline CDR1 SGHAT, CDR2 FQNNGV. The CDR3 is made up of 15 amino acids. The V gene end was trimmed by 6 bases and the J gene end by 5 bases; junction bases not matched to a gene: 12. CDR3 in amino acids: CASSSLRDRHHEQYF. CDR3 DNA, as far as it was read: TGTGCCAGCAGTTCCCTTCGGGACAGGCATCACGAG.

The CDR3 loop is CASSRTGGVYEQYF. Partial CDR3 DNA: TGTGCCAGTAGTAGGACAGGGGGTGTCTACGAG. The V call is TRBV19, the J call TRBJ2-7; 10 positions agree with TRBD1. The read ends 3 residues shy of where the CDR3 ends; the end is completed using the germline J gene. In germline, CDR1 is LNHDA, CDR2 SQIVND (reference sequence). Losses at the gene ends were 4 bases for V and 3 bases for J; bases not matched to a gene: 3. There are 14 residues in the CDR3.

This clone turned up a few times. The read terminates 3 residues ahead of where the CDR3 ends, so the germline J gene completes it. The chain carries TRBV6-2 or TRBV6-3 and TRBJ2-6; D is uncertain. CDR1 MNHEY and CDR2 SVGEGT come from the germline V gene. V was pared by 4 bases and J by 4 bases, with 14 bases between. The CDR3 is 16 residues long. CDR3 sequence: CASSLRLLLGANVLTF. CDR3 DNA, as far as it was read: TGTGCCAGCAGTTTGCGTCTTCTCCTGGGGGCCAACGTC.

There are a few counts of this clone. The sequenced fragment ends 3 residues before the CDR3 boundary, so the rest is inferred from the germline J gene. The J gene is TRBJ2-4, the V gene TRBV7-9, with 9 bases fitting TRBD2. The trim removed 5 bases at V and 8 bases at J, leaving 7 bases unmatched. The CDR3 has 14 amino acids. The germline V gene has CDR1 SEHNR and CDR2 FQNEAQ (reference sequence). The CDR3 region is CASSNSGSEDIQYF. The CDR3 DNA, read in part, is TGTGCCAGCAGCAATAGCGGGAGTGAGGACATT.

This clone was observed a handful of times. The read ends 3 residues before the CDR3 terminus; that terminus is restored from the germline J gene. The chain links TRBV6-1 to TRBJ2-3; 7 bases agree with TRBD2. In germline, CDR1 is MNHNS, CDR2 SASEGT. The V and J ends lost 3 bases and 8 bases, in that order; junction bases with no gene match: 5. The CDR3 has 13 amino acids. This CDR3 is CASSDLGGITQYF. Incomplete CDR3 DNA: TGTGCCAGCAGTGATTTGGGGGGGATTACG.

This clone was recorded many times. The read comes to an end 3 residues before the CDR3 does, leaving the germline J gene to fill in the end. The genes are TRBV29-1 and TRBJ1-2; unclear D gene. The CDR3 runs 15 residues. Germline CDR1 reads SQVTM; CDR2 reads ANQGSEA. Between the trimmed V and J ends, which lost 1 base and 2 bases, there was a span of 14 bases. CDR3 sequence: CSVEAPNGLNYGYTF. CDR3 DNA, as far as it was read: TGCAGCGTTGAAGCCCCAAACGGACTGAACTATGGC.

This clone was found many times. The read stops 3 residues short of the end of the CDR3; the missing end is completed from the germline J gene. This chain connects TRBV29-1 to TRBJ2-7; 12 positions match TRBD2. The CDR3 runs 15 residues. Germline V gene data show CDR1 as SQVTM and CDR2 as ANQGSEA. The ends lost 3 bases at V and 3 bases at J; junction bases unmatched: 6. The DNA read from the CDR3 is TGCAGCGTTGAGGGTCTAGCGGGGGGGCTCTACGAG. Encoded protein: CSVEGLAGGLYE. The full CDR3 sequence reads CSVEGLAGGLYEQYF.

This clone was detected a few times. The read halts 3 residues ahead of the CDR3 end, with the missing end drawn from the germline J gene. The chain recombines TRBV18 with TRBJ2-5; 7 bases match TRBD1. The V and J ends lost 0 bases and 0 bases, in that order; junction bases with no gene match: 10. Germline V gene sequence: CDR1 KGHSH, CDR2 LQKENI. The CDR3 totals 18 residues. The DNA read from the CDR3 is TGTGCCAGCTCACCACCTCAGCTTGGGACAGAGTACCAAGAGACC. Translation: CASSPPQLGTEYQET. The entire CDR3 protein is CASSPPQLGTEYQETQYF.

CDR3 region: CASSPSGTTNYGYTF. Partial CDR3 DNA: TGTGCCAGCTCACCTTCAGGCACCACTAACTATGGC. This rearrangement joins TRBV18 to TRBJ1-2; no definite D call. The DNA ends 3 residues before the CDR3 does, and the rest of the CDR3 is filled in from the germline J gene. The CDR3 is made up of 15 amino acids. The germline V gene has CDR1 KGHSH and CDR2 LQKENI. V was cut by 3 bases and J by 0 bases, with 11 bases left in between.

This clone was seen a handful of times. CDR3 DNA, as far as it was read: TGTGCCAGCTCAAACTCGGTAAGGGTTGGCGGC. Protein sequence: CASSNSVRVGG. The entire CDR3 protein is CASSNSVRVGGYTF. The rearrangement joins TRBV2 to TRBJ1-2; D is ambiguous. The CDR3 is cut off 3 residues early in the read; its end comes from the germline J gene. The CDR3 has 14 amino acids. From germline, CDR1 is SNHLY and CDR2 FYNNEI. Variable domain in full (rest from reference TRBV2 and TRBJ1-2): EPEVTQTPSHQVTQMGQEVILRCVPISNHLYFYWYRQILGQKVEFLVSFYNNEISEKSEIFDDQFSVERPDGSNFTLKIRSTKLEDSAMYFCASSNSVRVGGYTFGSGTRLTVV.

This clone was counted between two and nine times. The read ends 3 residues before the CDR3 terminus; that terminus is restored from the germline J gene. This sequence joins TRBV6-1 and TRBJ2-2; 11 positions match TRBD1. J was trimmed by 8 bases and V by 4 bases; bases with no gene match: 6. This CDR3 is built from 15 residues. CDR1 MNHNS and CDR2 SASEGT come from the germline V gene. CDR3 bases read: TGTGCCAGCAGTGGACACGGACAGGGGGCAGGGGAG. Its protein product is CASSGHGQGAGE. The CDR3 reads in full as CASSGHGQGAGELFF.

This clone has at least ten counts. Sequencing ends 3 residues short of the CDR3 end; the germline J gene provides the rest. The chain uses TRBV5-6 and TRBJ2-3; 12 bases align to TRBD2. Germline CDR1 and CDR2: SGHDT and YYEEEE. The CDR3 is made up of 15 amino acids. Trimming cost V 5 bases and J 3 bases; bases outside gene matches: 4. CDR3 DNA, as far as it was read: TGTGCCAGCAGTATGACTAGCGGGGGTACAGATACG. Encoded protein: CASSMTSGGTDT. The complete CDR3 sequence is CASSMTSGGTDTQYF.

With regard to this clone: The read finishes 3 residues shy of the CDR3 end, and the germline J gene is used to complete it. The J gene is TRBJ2-2, the V gene TRBV7-7, with D possibly TRBD1 on 5 matching bases. Trimming took 5 bases from V and 6 from J, leaving 13 bases between them. The germline CDR1 and CDR2 sequences are SSHAT and FNYEAQ (reference sequence). This CDR3 region has 14 residues. CDR3 bases read: TGTGCCAGCAGCGCCGACAGAGGACCCGGGGAG. This codes for CASSADRGPGE. The full-length CDR3 reads as CASSADRGPGELFF. The full variable domain, its missing parts supplied by reference TRBV7-7 and TRBJ2-2, is GAGVSQSPRYKVTKRGQDVTLRCDPISSHATLYWYQQALGQGPEFLTYFNYEAQPDKSGLPSDRFSAERPEGSISTLTIQRTEQRDSAMYRCASSADRGPGELFFGEGSRLTVL.

This clone was seen a few times. Read sequence stops 3 residues before the CDR3 end, and the germline J gene provides the missing end. The V gene is TRBV5-1, the J gene TRBJ2-7, with 7 bases that match TRBD2. The CDR3 extends over 14 amino acids. J gave up 0 bases and V 5 bases, and 5 bases lay outside the gene matches. Germline CDR1 and CDR2: SGHRS and YFSETQ. CDR3 in amino acids: CASSVGGSSYEQYF. Incomplete CDR3 DNA: TGCGCCAGCAGTGTCGGGGGGAGCTCCTACGAG.

This clone has only a few counts. The read ends 3 residues before the CDR3 terminus; that terminus is restored from the germline J gene. The rearrangement links TRBV6-2 or TRBV6-3 to TRBJ1-5, with TRBD1 as a possible D gene (5 bases). The CDR3 has 12 amino acids. The V and J ends lost 10 bases and 5 bases respectively, with 12 bases between them. Germline lookup yields CDR1 MNHEY and CDR2 SVGEGT. This chain's CDR3 is CATTLGDQPQHF. CDR3 DNA (partial): TGTGCCACCACCTTAGGGGATCAGCCC.

This clone has more than one count but fewer than ten. The read terminates 3 residues ahead of where the CDR3 ends, so the germline J gene completes it. The chain is built from TRBV5-4 and TRBJ2-7; D uncertain. Trimming left V 3 bases short and J 5 bases short, with 21 bases between. Per the germline V gene, CDR1 is SGHNT and CDR2 is YYREEE (reference sequence). CDR3 length equals 16 residues. The CDR3 loop is CASSSPGSTAFNEQYF. The part of the CDR3 DNA that was read is TGTGCCAGCAGCTCTCCCGGGTCCACTGCCTTTAACGAG.

Comment on this clone: Sequencing ends 3 residues short of the CDR3 end; the germline J gene provides the rest. This rearrangement joins TRBV7-9 to TRBJ2-7; 7 bases fit TRBD1. J gave up 3 bases and V 5 bases, and 10 bases lay outside the gene matches. Germline CDR1 and CDR2: SEHNR and FQNEAQ (reference sequence). The CDR3 has 15 residues. CDR3 DNA, as far as it was read: TGTGCCAGCAGCCCAGTACGGGGACAGTTCTACGAG. Translating it yields CASSPVRGQFYE. The complete CDR3 sequence is CASSPVRGQFYEQYF.

This clone was detected only a few times. The CDR3 end is not reached by the read, which stops 3 residues before it; the germline J gene fills it in. V gene TRBV7-2 combines with J gene TRBJ1-5; D might be TRBD1 (6 bases). Germline loops: CDR1 SGHTA, CDR2 FQGNSA. V lost 10 bases and J 7 bases, leaving 20 bases between the germline ends. CDR3 length equals 14 residues. The part of the CDR3 DNA that was read is TGTGCCACCTCCCCCCACGCAGGGGAACAGCCC. Its translation: CATSPHAGEQP. The CDR3 as a whole reads CATSPHAGEQPQHF.

Concerning this clone itself: The CDR3 goes on 3 residues after the read ends, and that part is filled in from the germline J gene. V and J are TRBV7-9 and TRBJ1-2, with D hard to call. In germline, CDR1 is SEHNR, CDR2 FQNEAQ (reference sequence). The CDR3 covers 15 residues. V gave up 2 bases and J gave up 0 bases, with 10 bases separating them. The CDR3 here is CASSLSQKTNYGYTF. The sequenced CDR3 bases are TGTGCCAGCAGCTTATCCCAGAAAACTAACTATGGC.

The sample holds many counts of this clone. The read terminates 3 residues ahead of where the CDR3 ends, so the germline J gene completes it. This chain links TRBV19 with TRBJ1-6, with 9 bases aligning to TRBD1. CDR1 LNHDA and CDR2 SQIVND come from the germline V gene (reference sequence). The ends lost 8 bases at V and 7 bases at J; junction bases unmatched: 6. The CDR3 extends over 14 amino acids. CDR3 region: CASGSGTGNSPLHF. The part of the CDR3 DNA that was read is TGTGCCAGTGGGTCCGGGACAGGGAATTCACCC.

Points on this clone: The CDR3 end falls 3 residues outside the read, so it is completed with the germline J gene. J is TRBJ1-1 and V is TRBV7-9; no clear D. The CDR3 is 11 residues long. Germline CDR1 and CDR2: SEHNR and FQNEAQ (reference sequence). Here the CDR3 reads CASSLRREAFF. CDR3 DNA (partial): TGTGCCAGCAGCTTACGGCGGGAA.

The table lists this clone with a few counts. Coverage ceases 3 residues before the CDR3 finishes, and the germline J gene fills in the end. The J gene is TRBJ1-2, the V gene TRBV6-1; weak D call: TRBD1 (5 bases). V lost 2 bases to trimming and J lost 5 bases, with 21 bases between them. The CDR3 loop spans 17 amino acids. Germline CDR1 and CDR2: MNHNS and SASEGT. This CDR3 reads CASSEFFTVTGEYGYTF. CDR3 DNA (partial): TGTGCCAGCAGTGAATTTTTTACGGTGACGGGGGAATATGGC.

In the case of this clone: Read sequence stops 3 residues before the CDR3 end, and the germline J gene provides the missing end. The chain recombines TRBV6-2 or TRBV6-3 with TRBJ2-5; the D gene is possibly TRBD1 (5 bases). The CDR3 has 17 amino acids. The V end was cut by 2 bases, the J end by 3 bases, with 19 bases between. Germline CDR1 is MNHEY and CDR2 is SVGEGT. Incomplete CDR3 DNA: TGTGCCAGCAGTTACCTTTGGGGAACCCAGGGAAAAGAGACC. Amino acid sequence: CASSYLWGTQGKET. In full, the CDR3 is CASSYLWGTQGKETQYF.

This clone occurred a few times. The sequenced fragment ends 3 residues before the CDR3 boundary, so the rest is inferred from the germline J gene. The chain is built from TRBV7-6 and TRBJ2-1; D is possibly TRBD2 (6 bases). Germline V gene data show CDR1 as SGHVS and CDR2 as FNYEAQ. Trimming took off 4 bases at V and 2 bases at J, with 15 bases between the two ends. CDR3 length: 16 residues. CDR3 DNA (partial): TGTGCCAGCAGCTCCTTAGCGGTTTTGACCTACAATGAG. Protein: CASSSLAVLTYNE. The entire CDR3 reads CASSSLAVLTYNEQFF.

This clone was seen a few times. The read ends 3 residues before the CDR3 terminus; that terminus is restored from the germline J gene. The V and J genes are TRBV11-2 and TRBJ1-2; 7 nucleotides match TRBD1. The CDR3 has 13 residues. From germline, CDR1 is SGHAT and CDR2 FQNNGV. V lost 5 bases to trimming and J lost 7 bases; unmatched junction nucleotides: 7. Partial CDR3 DNA: TGTGCCAGCAGCACGGCCAGGGGGTTTGGC. The encoded protein is CASSTARGFG. The entire CDR3 sequence reads CASSTARGFGYTF.